This is a list of T cell receptor beta chains from one sample in a study of T cells after yellow fever vaccination. TCRdb fed the 5' RACE reads into MiXCR, producing one record per CDR3 protein. The sample carries roughly 99,000 distinct CDR3 sequences, about 6% recorded once. The sample here was CD8+ T cells sorted from PBMCs, taken 10 days after the yellow fever booster vaccination. These receptors were obtained from a man between 18 and 29 years old who received the YFV17D yellow fever vaccine. The CDR3 runs from the conserved cysteine through the conserved F or W. The D gene is left open where the match is weak. Size values are once, few and many counts, or a class for expanded clones, and some rows have none.

J,D,size,V,DNA,CDR3
TRBJ2-1,TRBD2,many,TRBV15,TGTGCCACCAGCGCTAGCGGGGCAAACAATGAGCAGTTCTTC,CATSASGANNEQFF
TRBJ2-1,NA,NA,TRBV9,TGTGCCAGCAGCCCCCACTCCCAGGACACCCCATCTCTGGATAATGAGCAGTTCTTC,CASSPHSQDTPSLDNEQFF
TRBJ1-6,NA,few,TRBV28,TGTGCCAGCAGCCGCCGGAGATTTTATAATTCACCCCTCCACTTT,CASSRRRFYNSPLHF
TRBJ1-2,NA,few,TRBV15,TGTGCCACCAGCAGAGATCAGGCAGGAGGAGGCTACACCTTC,CATSRDQAGGGYTF
TRBJ2-1,NA,NA,TRBV5-5,TGTGCCAGCAGCTTGGTTGCGGGGTTCAGCTCCTACAATGAGCAGTTCTTC,CASSLVAGFSSYNEQFF
TRBJ1-1,NA,few,TRBV7-2,TGTGCCAGCAGCTTAGAGACCAACCGACGAACAGGGCGGACTGAAGCTTTCTTT,CASSLETNRRTGRTEAFF
TRBJ2-3,TRBD2,NA,TRBV12-3/TRBV12-4,TGTGCCAGCAGTCGACTAGCGGGGGGGCTTACAGATACGCAGTATTTT,CASSRLAGGLTDTQYF
TRBJ1-1,TRBD1,NA,TRBV4-1,TGCGCCAGCAGCCAAATACAGGGGATGAACACTGAAGCTTTCTTT,CASSQIQGMNTEAFF
TRBJ1-5,TRBD1,few,TRBV29-1,TGCAGCGTTGAGACAGGGGGCTATGAGCCCCAGCATTTT,CSVETGGYEPQHF
TRBJ2-3,TRBD2,NA,TRBV20-1,TGCAGTGCTGGGGCGGGGGGGCCTCGCACAGATACGCAGTATTTT,CSAGAGGPRTDTQYF
TRBJ2-7,NA,NA,TRBV5-1,TGCGCCAGCAGCTTGGGGGACGGCTTAACCTACGAGCAGTACTTC,CASSLGDGLTYEQYF
TRBJ1-2,NA,NA,TRBV12-3/TRBV12-4,TGTGCCAGCAGTTTTTTGGGGGGCTACACCTTC,CASSFLGGYTF
TRBJ2-1,TRBD2,many,TRBV29-1,TGCAGCGTTGAAGGCGGGGGGCAACATAGCTCCTACAATGAGCAGTTCTTC,CSVEGGGQHSSYNEQFF
TRBJ1-1,NA,NA,TRBV15,TGTGCCACCAGGAGATATGGGCTAGAAGCTTTCTTT,CATRRYGLEAFF
TRBJ1-1,NA,few,TRBV29-1,TGCAGCGTTCGGGGAGTTGGGACTGAAGCTTTCTTT,CSVRGVGTEAFF
TRBJ2-4,NA,many,TRBV27,TGTGCCAGCAGTTTTGGCCTTGGGAACATTCAGTACTTC,CASSFGLGNIQYF
TRBJ2-5,NA,NA,TRBV7-6,TGTGCCAGCAGCGCCCAAAACAAAGAGACCCAGTACTTC,CASSAQNKETQYF
TRBJ2-2,NA,few,TRBV4-1,TGCGCCAGCAGCCAAGTGAGGACAGACACCGGGGAGCTGTTTTTT,CASSQVRTDTGELFF
TRBJ1-5,NA,NA,TRBV6-6,TGTGCCAGCAGTTATAAAAGGGCCAAGACCAAGGATAATACCAATCAGCCCCAGCATTTT,CASSYKRAKTKDNTNQPQHF
TRBJ2-1,TRBD2,medium-sized,TRBV7-8,TGTGCCAGCAGCTTCGGGACTAGCGTCTTGATCTCCCAGTTCTTC,CASSFGTSVLISQFF
TRBJ2-3,NA,few,TRBV14,TGTGCCAGCAGCCACCAGGGAGCGGCGGTAGATACGCAGTATTTT,CASSHQGAAVDTQYF
TRBJ2-2,NA,few,TRBV4-1,TGCGCCAGCAGCCAAGTTTTCGCGGCGGGGCCCGGGGAGCTGTTTTTT,CASSQVFAAGPGELFF
TRBJ2-2,TRBD1,NA,TRBV10-2,TGCGCCAGCACCCAAACCGGGACAGGGGCCACCGGGGAGCTGTTTTTT,CASTQTGTGATGELFF
TRBJ2-1,NA,few,TRBV29-1,TGCAGCGTTGCTAACTTCGGCAATGAGCAGTTCTTC,CSVANFGNEQFF
TRBJ2-1,TRBD2,NA,TRBV5-1,TGCGCCAGCAGCTTGGTACTAGCGGGGCACAATGAGCAGTTCTTC,CASSLVLAGHNEQFF
TRBJ2-3,TRBD2,NA,TRBV20-1,TGCAGTGCTAGAGAGTGGGGGACTAGCGGGGGCACAGATACGCAGTATTTT,CSAREWGTSGGTDTQYF
TRBJ1-4,NA,few,TRBV11-2,TGTGCCAGCAGCTCGGACCGAGATAATGAAAAACTGTTTTTT,CASSSDRDNEKLFF
TRBJ2-2,TRBD1,few,TRBV4-3,TGCGCCAGCAGCCAAGACGGGACAGGGGGAACCGGGGAGCTGTTTTTT,CASSQDGTGGTGELFF
TRBJ1-2,NA,many,TRBV5-4,TGTGCCAGCAGCCCCGGACCCCTAGCTAACTATGGCTACACCTTC,CASSPGPLANYGYTF
TRBJ2-5,NA,NA,TRBV3-1,TGTGCCAGCAGTTCCGGGACACCTCGAGAGACCCAGTACTTC,CASSSGTPRETQYF
TRBJ2-7,NA,few,TRBV10-2,TGCGCCAGCAGTGAGGTGGGAAATGTCCCCTACGAGCAGTACTTC,CASSEVGNVPYEQYF
TRBJ2-2,NA,many,TRBV7-8,TGTGCCAGCAGCTTACTGGGCTTAAACACCGGGGAGCTGTTTTTT,CASSLLGLNTGELFF
TRBJ2-2,NA,many,TRBV5-4,TGTGCCAGCAGCTTGGGTGTCAGCGCCGGGGAGCTGTTTTTT,CASSLGVSAGELFF
TRBJ2-1,TRBD1,once,TRBV5-6,TGTGCCAGCAGCCCCTGTGGACAGGGGGGGAATGAGCAGTTCTTC,CASSPCGQGGNEQFF
TRBJ2-1,TRBD2,NA,TRBV9,TGTGCCAGCAGCTCCTCCAGAAGCGGGGGGGCGGGCTATGAGCAGTTCTTC,CASSSSRSGGAGYEQFF
TRBJ2-2,NA,many,TRBV6-5,TGTGCCAGCGGACGTCAGAACACCGGGGAGCTGTTTTTT,CASGRQNTGELFF
TRBJ2-2,NA,NA,TRBV23-1,TGCGCCAGCAGTACGAGAGCCGGGGAGCTGTTTTTT,CASSTRAGELFF
TRBJ2-1,TRBD2,many,TRBV6-2/TRBV6-3,TGTGCCAGCGGACTAGCGGGGGCCTACAATGAGCAGTTCTTC,CASGLAGAYNEQFF
TRBJ2-1,NA,few,TRBV24-1,TGTGCCACCAGTGATTTGGGGCAGGAAAACAATGAGCAGTTCTTC,CATSDLGQENNEQFF
TRBJ2-1,NA,many,TRBV7-9,TGTGCCAGCAGCTTACCGGAGGGGAGCTCCTACAATGAGCAGTTCTTC,CASSLPEGSSYNEQFF
TRBJ1-1,NA,NA,TRBV4-3,TGCGCCAGCAGCCAAGACAGGGGAGAGGGTGAAGCTTTCTTT,CASSQDRGEGEAFF
TRBJ1-3,NA,few,TRBV6-1,TGTGCCAGCAGTGAGGAGTGGTCCAACTCTGGAAACACCATATATTTT,CASSEEWSNSGNTIYF
TRBJ2-5,TRBD1,many,TRBV27,TGTGCCAGCAGTTTACTGGCAGGGGGCGCGGAGACCCAGTACTTC,CASSLLAGGAETQYF
TRBJ1-1,NA,NA,TRBV7-9,TGTGCCAGCAGGCCGCCGTCCGGGCCGGAAGCTTTCTTT,CASRPPSGPEAFF